The source of this TCR beta chain is a study of T cell responses to AZD1222 COVID-19 vaccine. The V gene end was trimmed by 7 bases and the J gene end by 0 bases; junction bases not matched to a gene: 9. The length of the CDR3 is 17 residues. CDR1 is MDHEN and CDR2 is SYDVKM in the germline V gene. TCRdb keeps only in-frame clones here, not all; method: immunoSEQ multiplex PCR. This sample has around 65,000 clones, with over 75% found just once. In the case of this clone: Its antigen is unknown.

Whole-study findings and limits: Donors skewed white British and female; clonal diversity was possibly underestimated.

This chain connects TRBV28 to TRBJ2-6; 7 bases line up with TRBD1. Sequencing was performed on peripheral blood, taken 28 days after the second AZD1222 dose. This TCR derives from an adult who received the AZD1222 COVID-19 vaccine. In DNA, the CDR3 is TGTGCCAGCACCAGACAGGGAGTAAGCTCTGGGGCCAACGTCCTGACTTTC. It specifies CASTRQGVSSGANVLTF.